This entry lists 24 T cell receptor beta chains sequenced from one sample in a study of blood T cells in healthy people across ages. With a J-beta primer mix and a sample-barcoded 5' primer, a second PCR ran about 6 to 11 cycles. One entry per CDR3 protein results from TCRdb running MiXCR on the 5' RACE reads. Found here are 700,000 to 950,000 distinct CDR3 sequences, roughly 50% of them singletons; the top ten hold approximately 23%. Material for sequencing was blood. The source of these receptors is a young man in good health.

The chain links TRBV7-2 to TRBJ1-5; no clear D. The CDR3 consists of 15 residues. Per the germline V gene, CDR1 is SGHTA and CDR2 is FQGNSA. Trimming shortened V by 5 bases and J by 1 base, and 12 bases separated the two germline ends. The CDR3 loop reads CASSPIRASNQPQHF. The CDR3 DNA reads as TGTGCCAGCAGCCCTATACGCGCCAGCAATCAGCCCCAGCATTTT.

The V call is TRBV7-2, the J call TRBJ2-6; 15 nucleotides align to TRBD2. V shed 4 bases and J 1 base; nucleotides not matched to a gene: 5. The CDR3 length is 19 residues. CDR1 is SGHTA, CDR2 FQGNSA, per germline. The CDR3, as DNA: TGTGCCAGCAGCTGGACTAGCGGGGGGGCAGGGTCTGGGGCCAACGTCCTGACTTTC. Residues: CASSWTSGGAGSGANVLTF. Drawing the rest from reference TRBV7-2 and TRBJ2-6, the complete variable domain is GAGVSQSPSNKVTEKGKDVELRCDPISGHTALYWYRQSLGQGLEFLIYFQGNSAPDKSGLPSDRFSAERTGGSVSTLTIQRTQQEDSAVYLCASSWTSGGAGSGANVLTFGAGSRLTVL.

This clonotype was recorded a few times. This chain connects TRBV6-6 to TRBJ2-1, with a tentative D call TRBD2 (7 bases). Germline CDR1 MNHNY, CDR2 SVGAGI (reference sequence). CDR3 size: 16 residues. Trimming pared 6 bases from V and 5 bases from J, leaving 20 bases between. This CDR3 reads CASRSVTGGPHNEQFF. In nucleotides, the CDR3 is TGTGCCAGCAGATCCGTGACGGGGGGCCCCCACAATGAGCAGTTCTTC.

The rearrangement uses TRBV10-3 and TRBJ2-5, with 10 bases that match TRBD2. This CDR3 contains 16 residues. Trimming took 7 bases from V and 11 from J; bases not matched to a gene: 19. Germline V gives CDR1 ENHRY, CDR2 SYGVKD. Written as DNA, the CDR3 is TGTGCCATCACCGCTAGAGCGGGAGGGCCTAGTAATGAGCAGTACTTC. Amino acid sequence: CAITARAGGPSNEQYF.

This clonotype showed up just a few times. The chain uses TRBV7-2 and TRBJ2-2, with TRBD2 as a possible D gene (6 bases). CDR1 is SGHTA and CDR2 is FQGNSA in the germline V gene. CDR3 length: 16 residues. Trimming stripped 5 bases from V and 5 bases from J, with 18 bases between. This CDR3 reads CASSQPWDSTTGELFF. The CDR3, as DNA: TGTGCCAGCAGCCAACCGTGGGACTCCACTACCGGGGAGCTGTTTTTT.

This chain connects TRBV7-9 to TRBJ2-6; the D is unclear. Per germline, CDR1 SEHNR and CDR2 FQNEAQ (reference sequence). V lost 1 base and J lost 0, with 7 bases in between. CDR3 length equals 16 residues. CDR3 residues: CASSLGSRSGANVLTF. In nucleotides, the CDR3 is TGTGCCAGCAGCTTAGGGTCTCGCTCTGGGGCCAACGTCCTGACTTTC.

The chain carries TRBV4-2 and TRBJ2-1, with D hard to call. V lost 0 bases, J lost 6 bases, and 9 bases lay in between. Germline assignment: CDR1 LGHNA and CDR2 YNFKEQ. The CDR3 covers 14 residues. In DNA form, the CDR3 reads TGTGCCAGCAGCCAAGATCTTGGGATCAATGAGCAGTTCTTC. The encoded protein is CASSQDLGINEQFF.

This rearrangement joins TRBV7-9 to TRBJ1-4; D remains unclear. Trimming cost V 5 bases and J 5 bases, with 15 bases left between them. The CDR3 totals 15 residues. Looked up from germline, CDR1 is SEHNR and CDR2 is FQNEAQ (reference sequence). CDR3 sequence: CASSPPDVGNEKLFF. DNA of the CDR3: TGTGCCAGCAGCCCCCCGGACGTGGGGAATGAAAAACTGTTTTTT.

V usage is TRBV12-3 or TRBV12-4 and J usage is TRBJ1-2; the D gene is possibly TRBD1 (5 bases). The CDR3 sequence is 15 residues long. V lost 2 bases to trimming and J lost 4 bases, with 14 bases between them. CDR3 DNA sequence: TGTGCCAGCAGTTTAAGGCAGGGAGGAATCTATGGCTACACCTTC. Its translation is CASSLRQGGIYGYTF.

The rearrangement links TRBV12-3 or TRBV12-4 to TRBJ2-1, with a weak D call TRBD1 (5 bases). The CDR3 covers 16 residues. The V end lost 3 bases, the J end lost 0 bases, and 12 bases lay between the germline ends. The DNA of the CDR3 is TGTGCCAGCAGTTTCCCCCGACAGAGCTCCTACAATGAGCAGTTCTTC. Residues: CASSFPRQSSYNEQFF.

This clonotype was detected ten times or more. The chain recombines TRBV29-1 with TRBJ1-2; D is possibly TRBD1 (5 bases). This CDR3 has 14 amino acids. CDR1 and CDR2 (germline): SQVTM, ANQGSEA. The germline V and J ends were trimmed by 8 bases and 5 bases, with 21 bases remaining between them. Written as DNA, the CDR3 is TGCAGCTCCGAACGGCAGGGTGGGGTATATGGCTACACCTTC. This codes for CSSERQGGVYGYTF.

The genes are TRBV9 and TRBJ2-5, with D unclear. This CDR3 region has 15 residues. The germline V and J ends were trimmed by 1 base and 5 bases, with 15 bases remaining between them. Per the germline V gene, CDR1 is SGDLS and CDR2 is YYNGEE. The CDR3 reads CASSVNGRSMETQYF. CDR3 nucleotide sequence: TGTGCCAGCAGCGTAAACGGACGGTCTATGGAGACCCAGTACTTC.

The gene calls are TRBV12-5 and TRBJ2-5; 9 bases line up with TRBD2. The CDR3 is 18 residues long. Germline CDR1 LGHNT, CDR2 FRNRAP. V was clipped by 3 bases and J by 5 bases; unmatched bases: 16. CDR3 sequence: CASGFVRSIGLAKETQYF. The CDR3 coding sequence is TGTGCTAGTGGTTTTGTACGTTCTATAGGACTAGCGAAGGAGACCCAGTACTTC.

The chain combines TRBV7-8 with TRBJ1-1, with D uncertain. This CDR3 comprises 14 residues. Trimming removed 5 bases from V and 3 bases from J, with 13 bases in between. Looked up from germline, CDR1 is SGHVS and CDR2 is FQNEAQ. DNA for the CDR3: TGTGCCAGCAGCCGCAGAAACCGGGACACTGAAGCTTTCTTT. This codes for CASSRRNRDTEAFF.

This rearrangement joins TRBV7-9 to TRBJ2-1, with D uncertain. The J call may not be correct, given that the DNA end is closer to TRBJ2-7. Germline V gene sequence: CDR1 SEHNR, CDR2 FQNEAQ (reference sequence). The CDR3 length is 15 residues. DNA for the CDR3: TGTGCCAGCAGCTTACTCCGCAGTTCCTACAATGAGCAGTACTTC. Its translation is CASSLLRSSYNEQYF.

The chain combines TRBV4-3 with TRBJ2-5, with D perhaps TRBD2 (5 bases). The CDR3 runs 17 residues. The ends were cut back, 1 base at V and 2 bases at J, with 17 bases in the middle. Germline V gives CDR1 LGHNA, CDR2 YSLEER. The CDR3 DNA follows: TGCGCCAGCAGCCAAGGGTTAGCGAAGAGACAACAAGAGACCCAGTACTTC. Amino acids: CASSQGLAKRQQETQYF.

The chain couples TRBV7-2 to TRBJ1-1, with D hard to call. CDR3 length: 13 amino acids. Germline V gene data show CDR1 as SGHTA and CDR2 as FQGNSA. With 2 bases removed from V and 3 bases from J, the gap between germline ends came to 7 bases. CDR3: CASSLRWDTEAFF. CDR3 coding DNA: TGTGCCAGCAGCTTAAGGTGGGACACTGAAGCTTTCTTT. The entire variable domain, with the rest obtained from reference TRBV7-2 and TRBJ1-1, is as follows: GAGVSQSPSNKVTEKGKDVELRCDPISGHTALYWYRQSLGQGLEFLIYFQGNSAPDKSGLPSDRFSAERTGGSVSTLTIQRTQQEDSAVYLCASSLRWDTEAFFGQGTRLTVV.

Only a few counts were recorded for this clonotype. This chain links TRBV12-3 or TRBV12-4 with TRBJ1-2; D is undetermined. V was pared by 3 bases and J by 6 bases, with 8 bases between. The CDR3 sequence is 12 residues long. CDR3 nucleotides: TGTGCCAGCAGTTTGTCCCTCAATGGCTACACCTTC. Amino acids: CASSLSLNGYTF.

This rearrangement joins TRBV6-6 to TRBJ2-5; 7 bases fit TRBD2. The better agreement between TRBJ2-7 and the DNA end casts doubt on the J call. Looked up from germline, CDR1 is MNHNY and CDR2 is SVGAGI (reference sequence). The CDR3 extends over 14 amino acids. In DNA form, the CDR3 reads TGTGCCAGCATCCTAGCCGGGACTACAGGCGAGCAGTACTTC. Translating gives CASILAGTTGEQYF.

Of note for this clonotype: A read error is possible here, since a much larger clone lies one base away. The J gene is TRBJ1-2, the V gene TRBV20-1, with a tentative D call TRBD1 (6 bases). V was trimmed by 4 bases and J by 6 bases, leaving 24 bases between them. Germline CDR1 is DFQATT and CDR2 is SNEGSKA (reference sequence). CDR3 length equals 16 residues. The CDR3 spells CSATILETGLDNGYTF. CDR3 nucleotides: TGCAGTGCTACCATTTTGGAAACAGGGTTGGACAATGGCTACACCTTC.

The chain employs TRBV20-1 and TRBJ1-5; weak D call: TRBD1 (6 bases). V lost 0 bases to trimming and J lost 4 bases, with 13 bases between them. The CDR3 runs to 15 residues. Per the germline V gene, CDR1 is DFQATT and CDR2 is SNEGSKA (reference sequence). CDR3 residues: CSARDPGQSNQPQHF. CDR3 DNA sequence: TGCAGTGCTAGAGATCCGGGACAAAGTAATCAGCCCCAGCATTTT.

The V and J genes are TRBV20-1 and TRBJ2-2; 7 bases fit TRBD1. The CDR3 contains 14 residues. Germline lookup yields CDR1 DFQATT and CDR2 SNEGSKA (reference sequence). Unmatched junction bases numbered 1, after V lost 1 base and J lost 2 bases. CDR3 residues: CSARAGGNTGELFF. The CDR3 coding sequence is TGCAGTGCTAGAGCAGGGGGAAACACCGGGGAGCTGTTTTTT.

The gene calls are TRBV12-3 or TRBV12-4 and TRBJ2-5, with D possibly TRBD1 on 7 matching bases. Between the trimmed V and J ends, which lost 7 bases and 5 bases, there was a span of 14 bases. This CDR3 region has 13 residues. DNA for the CDR3: TGTGCCAGCACGACTAGACAGGGTGAGACCCAGTACTTC. Protein product: CASTTRQGETQYF.

Only a few counts were recorded for this clonotype. This chain uses TRBV20-1 with TRBJ2-5, with 7 bases fitting TRBD2. Trimming took 3 bases from V and 5 from J; bases not matched to a gene: 12. Germline assignment: CDR1 DFQATT and CDR2 SNEGSKA (reference sequence). The CDR3 has 15 residues. The CDR3: CSARSASGAGETQYF. In DNA form, the CDR3 reads TGCAGTGCTAGGTCAGCTAGCGGAGCGGGGGAGACCCAGTACTTC.